This record concerns one T cell receptor (beta chain) sequence. TCRdb called the RT-PCR reads again in MiXCR, with one record for every CDR3 protein. The profile shows around 700,000 distinct CDR3 sequences, approximately 15% of them singletons. The CDR3 has 11 residues. Trimming removed 4 bases at V and 8 bases at J, with 11 bases between. Germline lookup yields CDR1 DFQATT and CDR2 SNEGSKA (reference sequence). Sequenced sample: memory CD4+ T cells from blood. The receptor comes from a female donor in good health, serving as a healthy control. This chain links TRBV20-1 with TRBJ1-2; D is unclear. CDR3 coding DNA: TGCAGTGCTATCCCCATTTCGGGCTACACCTTC. Translated, it gives CSAIPISGYTF.